The 15 T cell receptor beta chains reported below all come from one sample, sequenced in a study of blood T cell repertoires in COVID-19. Sequencing was performed with immunoSEQ multiplex PCR; in TCRdb, only in-frame clones are kept and a portion is missing. The sample lists about 98,000 clones, about 89% occurring once. Material: peripheral blood. These TCRs come from a man between 50 and 59 years old with acute or convalescent COVID-19.

The rearrangement links TRBV4-2 to TRBJ1-6, with no clear D. The germline V gene has CDR1 LGHNA and CDR2 YNFKEQ. The CDR3 length is 14 residues. V lost 0 bases to trimming and J lost 6 bases, with 6 bases between them. As DNA, the CDR3 is TGTGCCAGCAGCCAAGAGGCAGTTAATTCACCCCTCCACTTT. Amino acids: CASSQEAVNSPLHF.

The chain combines TRBV29-1 with TRBJ2-2; D perhaps matches TRBD1 (5 bases). CDR1 and CDR2 (germline): SQVTM, ANQGSEA. The CDR3 covers 13 residues. The V end lost 6 bases, the J end lost 1 base, and 9 bases lay between the germline ends. DNA for the CDR3: TGCAGCGTGGCCGGACAGAACACCGGGGAGCTGTTTTTT. Its protein is CSVAGQNTGELFF.

The chain couples TRBV10-3 to TRBJ2-1; 12 bases agree with TRBD2. Trimming at V came to 6 bases and at J to 8 bases, leaving 5 bases not matched to a gene. This CDR3 region has 14 residues. CDR1 and CDR2 (germline): ENHRY, SYGVKD. The CDR3 spells CAIRPSGRGDEQFF. CDR3 nucleotide sequence: TGTGCCATCAGGCCTAGCGGGAGGGGGGATGAGCAGTTCTTC.

V usage is TRBV25-1 and J usage is TRBJ2-1, with 9 bases that match TRBD1. Looked up from germline, CDR1 is MGHDK and CDR2 is SYGVNS. This CDR3 comprises 16 residues. With 6 bases clipped from V and 0 bases from J, the junction kept 6 bases outside the gene matches. The CDR3 protein is CASSTMTGGSYNEQFF. CDR3 in DNA: TGTGCCAGCAGCACGATGACAGGGGGCTCCTACAATGAGCAGTTCTTC.

The CDR3 sequence is CASSLRLAGEYEQFF. CDR3 DNA sequence: TGTGCCAGCAGCTTAAGGCTAGCGGGAGAATATGAGCAGTTCTTC. The chain carries TRBV7-9 and TRBJ2-1; 10 bases are a match to TRBD2. The CDR3 runs to 15 residues. The ends lost 2 bases at V and 8 bases at J; junction bases unmatched: 6. Looked up from germline, CDR1 is SEHNR and CDR2 is FQNEAQ (reference sequence).

This clone was counted a single time. The V gene is TRBV7-9, the J gene TRBJ2-7, with 9 bases matching TRBD2. The trim removed 5 bases at V and 4 bases at J, leaving 9 bases unmatched. The germline V gene has CDR1 SEHNR and CDR2 FQNEAQ (reference sequence). The CDR3 spans 15 residues. The CDR3 sequence: CASSPLAGALYEQYF. The DNA of the CDR3 is TGTGCCAGCAGCCCATTAGCGGGAGCCCTTTACGAGCAGTACTTC.

The chain has TRBV28 and TRBJ2-3; D is possibly TRBD2 (6 bases). The V end lost 4 bases, the J end lost 4 bases, and 15 bases lay between the germline ends. Germline CDR1 and CDR2: MDHEN and SYDVKM. The CDR3 totals 15 residues. The CDR3 DNA is TGTGCCAGCAGTTCCACCGGGAGATTCGCAGATACGCAGTATTTT. Translating it yields CASSSTGRFADTQYF. Based on the CDR3 plus reference TRBV28 and TRBJ2-3, the full variable domain is DVKVTQSSRYLVKRTGEKVFLECVQDMDHENMFWYRQDPGLGLRLIYFSYDVKMKEKGDIPEGYSVSREKKERFSLILESASTNQTSMYLCASSSTGRFADTQYFGPGTRLTVL.

The rearrangement uses TRBV30 and TRBJ2-7, with TRBD2 matching 9 bases. The CDR3 runs to 13 residues. CDR1 and CDR2 from the germline V gene are GTSNPN and SVGIG (reference sequence). Unmatched junction bases numbered 0, after V lost 0 bases and J lost 3 bases. Here the CDR3 reads CAWSVAGGYEQYF. The DNA of the CDR3 is TGTGCCTGGAGTGTAGCGGGGGGCTACGAGCAGTACTTC.

A word on this clone: At one of its ends the junction is not consistent with the germline gene, which may arise from a read error. The CDR3 nucleotides read TGCGCCAGCAGTCACCCTGGGTCAGGGGAGTCCTTCGAGCAGTACTTC. It encodes CASSHPGSGESFEQYF. The V and J genes are TRBV23-1 and TRBJ2-7; D perhaps matches TRBD1 (6 bases). TRBV23-1 counts as an open reading frame of uncertain function. The CDR3 length is 16 residues.

This clone is a singleton in its sample. This rearrangement joins TRBV6-5 to TRBJ1-1, with a tentative D call TRBD1 (5 bases). Germline lookup yields CDR1 MNHEY and CDR2 SVGAGI. V was cut by 4 bases and J by 5 bases, with 14 bases left in between. CDR3 length equals 14 residues. The CDR3 protein is CASSSLTGGTEAFF. CDR3 nucleotide sequence: TGTGCCAGCAGTTCTCTGACGGGGGGGACTGAAGCTTTCTTT.

V usage is TRBV21-1 and J usage is TRBJ1-2; the table names TRBD1, a call not compared with the DNA. TRBV21-1 is classified as a pseudogene. The CDR3 consists of 14 residues. CDR3 protein: CASSKGDRGHGYTF. The CDR3 DNA is TGTGCCAGCAGCAAAGGGGACAGGGGCCATGGCTACACCTTC.

This clone was observed once. The chain couples TRBV10-1 to TRBJ2-1; TRBD2 agrees at 13 bases. CDR3 size: 15 residues. With 6 bases clipped from V and 9 bases from J, the junction kept 8 bases outside the gene matches. The V gene's germline CDR1 is WNHNN and CDR2 SYGVQD (reference sequence). As DNA, the CDR3 is TGCGCCAGCAGCCAAGGGACTAGCGGGAACGGTGAGCAGTTCTTC. It encodes CASSQGTSGNGEQFF.

The genes are TRBV2 and TRBJ2-2, with 10 bases identical to TRBD2. The CDR3 runs 15 residues. Trimming removed 5 bases from V and 7 bases from J; junction bases left unmatched: 7. The V gene's germline CDR1 is SNHLY and CDR2 FYNNEI. CDR3 sequence reads: CASSPGLARVGELFF. In DNA form, the CDR3 reads TGTGCCAGCAGTCCGGGACTAGCGAGGGTCGGGGAGCTGTTTTTT.

This chain connects TRBV9 to TRBJ2-3; TRBD2 matches 10 bases. The CDR3 consists of 15 residues. Losses at the gene ends were 3 bases for V and 1 base for J; bases not matched to a gene: 2. The germline V gene has CDR1 SGDLS and CDR2 YYNGEE. Here the CDR3 reads CASSAGTSGTDTQYF. The DNA for the CDR3 is TGTGCCAGCAGCGCCGGGACTAGCGGCACAGATACGCAGTATTTT.

The rearrangement links TRBV7-9 to TRBJ2-2; D perhaps matches TRBD2 (6 bases). Germline CDR1 is SEHNR and CDR2 is FQNEAQ (reference sequence). The CDR3 runs 15 residues. V lost 7 bases and J 0 bases, leaving 12 bases between the germline ends. CDR3 in DNA: TGTGCCAGCACCCCTCGGGAGTCGAACACCGGGGAGCTGTTTTTT. Amino acids: CASTPRESNTGELFF.